This T cell receptor beta chain was captured in a study of PD-1 blockade in classical Hodgkin lymphoma. Study outcomes and limitations: Before treatment, TCR diversity in newly diagnosed patients was reportedly lower than in healthy donors.

A note on this clone: What it binds is unknown.

Documented time point: newly diagnosed, previously untreated cHL patient sample. Peripheral samples used as comparators were newly diagnosed, untreated classical Hodgkin lymphoma PBMCs. The data were produced by immunoSEQ multiplex PCR, yet TCRdb's version contains in-frame clones alone and is incomplete. The data hold tens of thousands of clones, with roughly 88% observed a single time. Germline loops: CDR1 ENHRY, CDR2 SYGVKD. This CDR3 comprises 15 residues. Trimming removed 3 bases from V and 0 bases from J, with 9 bases in between. The sequenced material came from peripheral blood mononuclear cells (PBMCs). The source is a human donor with classical Hodgkin lymphoma. The chain joins TRBV10-3 to TRBJ2-1, with D possibly being TRBD2 (5 bases). The chain's CDR3 is CAISDQRSSYNEQFF. CDR3 coding DNA: TGTGCCATCAGTGACCAGCGGAGCTCCTACAATGAGCAGTTCTTC.